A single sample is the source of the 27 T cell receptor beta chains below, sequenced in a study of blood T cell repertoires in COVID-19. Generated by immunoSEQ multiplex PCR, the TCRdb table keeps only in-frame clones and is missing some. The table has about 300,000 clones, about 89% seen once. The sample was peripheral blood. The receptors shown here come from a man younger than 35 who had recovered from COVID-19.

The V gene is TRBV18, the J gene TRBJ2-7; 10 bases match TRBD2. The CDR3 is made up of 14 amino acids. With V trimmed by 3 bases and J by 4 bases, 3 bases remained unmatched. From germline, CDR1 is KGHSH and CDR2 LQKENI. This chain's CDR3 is CASSPASGSYEQYF. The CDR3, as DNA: TGTGCCAGCTCACCCGCTAGCGGGAGTTACGAGCAGTACTTC.

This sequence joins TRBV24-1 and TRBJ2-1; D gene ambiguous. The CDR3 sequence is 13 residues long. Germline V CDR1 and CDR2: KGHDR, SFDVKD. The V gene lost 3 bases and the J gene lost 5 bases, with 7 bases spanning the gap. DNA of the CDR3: TGTGCCACCAGTGATCCTATCCACAATGAGCAGTTCTTC. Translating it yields CATSDPIHNEQFF.

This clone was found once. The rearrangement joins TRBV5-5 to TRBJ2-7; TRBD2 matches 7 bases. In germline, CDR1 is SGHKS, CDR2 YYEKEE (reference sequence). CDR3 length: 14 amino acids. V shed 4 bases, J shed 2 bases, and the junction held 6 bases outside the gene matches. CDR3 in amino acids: CASSLRGDAYEQYF. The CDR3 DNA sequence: TGTGCCAGCAGCCTACGGGGGGACGCCTACGAGCAGTACTTC. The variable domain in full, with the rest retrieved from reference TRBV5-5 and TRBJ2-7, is DAGVTQSPTHLIKTRGQQVTLRCSPISGHKSVSWYQQVLGQGPQFIFQYYEKEERGRGNFPDRFSARQFPNYSSELNVNALLLGDSALYLCASSLRGDAYEQYFGPGTRLTVT.

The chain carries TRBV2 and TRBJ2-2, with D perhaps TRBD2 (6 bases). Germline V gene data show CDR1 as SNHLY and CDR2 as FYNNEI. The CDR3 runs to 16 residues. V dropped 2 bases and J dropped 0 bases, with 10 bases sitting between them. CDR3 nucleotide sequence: TGTGCCAGCAGTGAACAACTAGCCTCGAACACCGGGGAGCTGTTTTTT. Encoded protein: CASSEQLASNTGELFF.

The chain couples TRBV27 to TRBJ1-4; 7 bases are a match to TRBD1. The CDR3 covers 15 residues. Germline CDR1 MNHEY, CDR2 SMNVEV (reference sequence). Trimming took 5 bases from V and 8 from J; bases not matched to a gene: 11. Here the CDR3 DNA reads TGTGCCAGCAGTATACGACAGGGTTCGGGAGAAAAACTGTTTTTT. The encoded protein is CASSIRQGSGEKLFF.

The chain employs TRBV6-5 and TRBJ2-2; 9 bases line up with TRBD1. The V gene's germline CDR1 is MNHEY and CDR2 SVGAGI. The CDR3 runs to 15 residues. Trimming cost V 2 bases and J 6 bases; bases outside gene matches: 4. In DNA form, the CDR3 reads TGTGCCAGCAGTTACGGGGACAGGGTAGCCGGGGAGCTGTTTTTT. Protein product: CASSYGDRVAGELFF.

For the CDR3, the DNA is TGTGCCAGCAGCTTAGGACTAGCGGGAGGGCACGAGCAGTACTTC. Its translation is CASSLGLAGGHEQYF. The J gene is TRBJ2-7, the V gene TRBV7-9, with 14 nucleotides matching TRBD2. The CDR3 consists of 15 residues. Losses at the gene ends were 1 base for V and 5 bases for J; bases not matched to a gene: 1. CDR1 SEHNR and CDR2 FQNEAQ come from the germline V gene (reference sequence).

This chain's CDR3 is CASSPPTSGLFSEQFF. Here the CDR3 DNA reads TGTGCCAGCTCACCACCGACTAGCGGCCTCTTTAGTGAGCAGTTCTTC. The V and J genes are TRBV18 and TRBJ2-1; 9 nucleotides match TRBD2. The CDR3 sequence is 16 residues long. Germline V gene lookup returns CDR1 KGHSH and CDR2 LQKENI. The V gene end was trimmed by 0 bases and the J gene end by 9 bases; junction bases not matched to a gene: 9. Full variable domain (remainder filled in from reference TRBV18 and TRBJ2-1): NAGVMQNPRHLVRRRGQEARLRCSPMKGHSHVYWYRQLPEEGLKFMVYLQKENIIDESGMPKERFSAEFPKEGPSILRIQQVVRGDSAAYFCASSPPTSGLFSEQFFGPGTRLTVL.

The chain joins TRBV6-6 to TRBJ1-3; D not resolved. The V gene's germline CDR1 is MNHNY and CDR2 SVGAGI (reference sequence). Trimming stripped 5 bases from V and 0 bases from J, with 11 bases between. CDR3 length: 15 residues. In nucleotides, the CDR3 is TGTGCCAGCAGTCTGTCCCCTAACTCTGGAAACACCATATATTTT. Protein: CASSLSPNSGNTIYF.

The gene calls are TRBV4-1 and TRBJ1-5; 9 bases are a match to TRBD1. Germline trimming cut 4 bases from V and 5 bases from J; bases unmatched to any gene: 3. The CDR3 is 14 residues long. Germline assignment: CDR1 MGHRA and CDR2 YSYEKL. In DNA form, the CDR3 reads TGCGCCAGCAGCCCCCGGACAGGGGATCAGCCCCAGCATTTT. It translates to CASSPRTGDQPQHF.

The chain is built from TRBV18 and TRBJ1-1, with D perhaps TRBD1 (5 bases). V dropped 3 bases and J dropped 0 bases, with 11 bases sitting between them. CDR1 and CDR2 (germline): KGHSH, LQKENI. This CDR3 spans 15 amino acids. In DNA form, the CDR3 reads TGTGCCAGCTCACCCAGGGAGGGACTGAACACTGAAGCTTTCTTT. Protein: CASSPREGLNTEAFF.

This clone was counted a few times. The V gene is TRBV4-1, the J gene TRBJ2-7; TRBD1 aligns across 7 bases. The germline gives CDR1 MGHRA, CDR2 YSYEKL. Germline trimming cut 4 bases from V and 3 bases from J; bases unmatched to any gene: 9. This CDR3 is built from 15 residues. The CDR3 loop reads CASSPRQGDGYEQYF. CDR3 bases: TGCGCCAGCAGCCCCAGGCAGGGGGACGGCTACGAGCAGTACTTC.

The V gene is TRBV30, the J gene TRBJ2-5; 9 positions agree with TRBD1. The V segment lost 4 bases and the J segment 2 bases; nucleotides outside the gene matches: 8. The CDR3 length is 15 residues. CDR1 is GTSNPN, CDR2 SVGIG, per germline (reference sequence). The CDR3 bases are TGTGCCTGGACCACAAACAGGGGGCCTCAAGAGACCCAGTACTTC. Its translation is CAWTTNRGPQETQYF.

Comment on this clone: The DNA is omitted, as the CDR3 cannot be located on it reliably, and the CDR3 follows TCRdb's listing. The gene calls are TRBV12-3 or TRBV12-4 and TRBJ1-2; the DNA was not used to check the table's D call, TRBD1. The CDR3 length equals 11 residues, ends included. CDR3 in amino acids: CASSFGQGSTF.

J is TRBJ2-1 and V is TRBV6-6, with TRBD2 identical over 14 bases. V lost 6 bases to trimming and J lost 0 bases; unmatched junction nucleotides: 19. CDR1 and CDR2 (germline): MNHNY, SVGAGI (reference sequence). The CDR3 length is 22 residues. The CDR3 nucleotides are TGTGCCAGCAGCTCCCTTTCCCGACCGGGACTAGCGGGGGCGAGCTCCTACAATGAGCAGTTCTTC. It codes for CASSSLSRPGLAGASSYNEQFF.

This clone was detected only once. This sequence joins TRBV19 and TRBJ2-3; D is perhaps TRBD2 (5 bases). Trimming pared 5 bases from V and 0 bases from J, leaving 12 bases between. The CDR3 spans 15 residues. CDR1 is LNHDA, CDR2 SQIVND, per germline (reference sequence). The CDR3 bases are TGTGCCAGTAGTTCCAGGACTTCTAGCACAGATACGCAGTATTTT. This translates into CASSSRTSSTDTQYF.

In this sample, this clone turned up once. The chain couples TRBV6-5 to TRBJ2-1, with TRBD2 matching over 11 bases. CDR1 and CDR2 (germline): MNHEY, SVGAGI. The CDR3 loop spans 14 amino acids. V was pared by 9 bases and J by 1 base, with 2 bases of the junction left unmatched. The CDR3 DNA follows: TGTGCCAGTGGGACTAGCGGTTCCTACAATGAGCAGTTCTTC. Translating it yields CASGTSGSYNEQFF.

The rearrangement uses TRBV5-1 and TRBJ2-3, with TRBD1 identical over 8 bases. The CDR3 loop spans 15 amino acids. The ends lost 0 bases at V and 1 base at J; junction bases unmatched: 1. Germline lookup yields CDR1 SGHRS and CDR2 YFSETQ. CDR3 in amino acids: CASSLVDRGTDTQYF. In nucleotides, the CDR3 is TGCGCCAGCAGCTTGGTGGACAGGGGCACAGATACGCAGTATTTT. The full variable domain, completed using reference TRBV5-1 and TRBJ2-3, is KAGVTQTPRYLIKTRGQQVTLSCSPISGHRSVSWYQQTPGQGLQFLFEYFSETQRNKGNFPGRFSGRQFSNSRSEMNVSTLELGDSALYLCASSLVDRGTDTQYFGPGTRLTVL.

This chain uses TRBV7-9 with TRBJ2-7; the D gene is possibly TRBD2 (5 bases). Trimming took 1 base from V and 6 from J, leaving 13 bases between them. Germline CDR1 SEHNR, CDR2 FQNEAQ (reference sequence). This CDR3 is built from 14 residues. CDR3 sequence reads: CASSLVGDVAEQYF. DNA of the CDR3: TGTGCCAGCAGCTTAGTGGGAGATGTCGCCGAGCAGTACTTC.

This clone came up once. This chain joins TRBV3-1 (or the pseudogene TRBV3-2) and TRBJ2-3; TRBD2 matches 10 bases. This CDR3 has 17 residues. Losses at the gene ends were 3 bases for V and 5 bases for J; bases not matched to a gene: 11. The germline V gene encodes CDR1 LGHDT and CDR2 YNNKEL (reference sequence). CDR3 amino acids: CASSQGLALGPEDTQYF. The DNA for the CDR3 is TGTGCCAGCAGCCAGGGACTAGCGTTGGGACCAGAAGATACGCAGTATTTT.

The CDR3 region has the DNA TGTGCCAGTAGTATAGAGCGGAACACTGAAGCTTTCTTT. Protein sequence: CASSIERNTEAFF. The rearrangement uses TRBV19 and TRBJ1-1; D gene unclear. Germline V gene data show CDR1 as LNHDA and CDR2 as SQIVND (reference sequence). With 0 bases removed from V and 1 base from J, the gap between germline ends came to 3 bases. The CDR3 totals 13 residues.

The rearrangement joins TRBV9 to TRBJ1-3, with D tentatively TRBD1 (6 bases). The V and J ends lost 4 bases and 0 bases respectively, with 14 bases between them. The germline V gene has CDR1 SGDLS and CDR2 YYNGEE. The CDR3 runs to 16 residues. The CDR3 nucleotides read TGTGCCAGCAGCTCAGGGACATTAAGCTCTGGAAACACCATATATTTT. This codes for CASSSGTLSSGNTIYF.

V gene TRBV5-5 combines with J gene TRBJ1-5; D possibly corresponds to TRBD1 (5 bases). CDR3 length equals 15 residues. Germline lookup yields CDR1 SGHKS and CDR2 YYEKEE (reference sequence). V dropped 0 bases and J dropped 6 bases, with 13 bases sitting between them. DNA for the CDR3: TGTGCCAGCAGCTTGGCGGAAGGGGTGAGTCAGCCCCAGCATTTT. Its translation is CASSLAEGVSQPQHF.

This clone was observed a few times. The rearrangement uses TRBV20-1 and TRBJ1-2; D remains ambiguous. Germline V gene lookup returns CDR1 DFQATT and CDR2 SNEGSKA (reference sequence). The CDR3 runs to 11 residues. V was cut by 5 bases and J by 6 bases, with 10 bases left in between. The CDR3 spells CSAASIDGYTF. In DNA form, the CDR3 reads TGCAGTGCTGCCAGTATCGATGGCTACACCTTC.

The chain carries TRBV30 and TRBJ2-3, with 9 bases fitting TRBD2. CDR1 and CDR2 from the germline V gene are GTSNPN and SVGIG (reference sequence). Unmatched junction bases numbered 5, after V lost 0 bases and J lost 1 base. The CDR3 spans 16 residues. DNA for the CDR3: TGTGCCTGGAGTGTAAAGACTAGCGGACGCACAGATACGCAGTATTTT. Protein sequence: CAWSVKTSGRTDTQYF. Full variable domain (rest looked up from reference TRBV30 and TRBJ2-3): SQTIHQWPATLVQPVGSPLSLECTVEGTSNPNLYWYRQAAGRGLQLLFYSVGIGQISSEVPQNLSASRPQDRQFILSSKKLLLSDSGFYLCAWSVKTSGRTDTQYFGPGTRLTVL.

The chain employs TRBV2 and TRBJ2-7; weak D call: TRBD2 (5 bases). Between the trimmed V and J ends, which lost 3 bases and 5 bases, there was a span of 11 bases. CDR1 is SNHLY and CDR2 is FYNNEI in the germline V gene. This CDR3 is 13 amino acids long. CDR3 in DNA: TGTGCCAGCAGTGATACGGGGTCCCACGAGCAGTACTTC. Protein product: CASSDTGSHEQYF.

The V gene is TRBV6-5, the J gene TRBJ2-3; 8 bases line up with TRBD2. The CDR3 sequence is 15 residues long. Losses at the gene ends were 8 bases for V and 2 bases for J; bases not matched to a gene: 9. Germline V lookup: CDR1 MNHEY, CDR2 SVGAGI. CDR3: CASRTLADNTDTQYF. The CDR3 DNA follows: TGTGCCAGCCGAACACTAGCGGATAACACAGATACGCAGTATTTT.